These 24 T cell receptor beta chains share one sample of origin, sequenced in a study of blood T cells in healthy people across ages. Then a second PCR, running roughly 7 to 11 cycles, was carried out with a sample-barcoded 5' primer and a J-beta primer mix. TCRdb reprocessed the 5' RACE reads with MiXCR, giving one entry per CDR3 protein. Of about 1.7 million distinct CDR3 sequences listed, under 30% were seen once; the top ten hold roughly 8%. Source material: blood. These receptors all stem from a woman aged 25 to 39 in good health.

This clonotype was seen only a few times. V usage is TRBV6-2 or TRBV6-3 and J usage is TRBJ2-1; 8 nucleotides align to TRBD2. The germline V gene encodes CDR1 MNHEY and CDR2 SVGEGT. The V segment lost 7 bases and the J segment 0 bases; nucleotides outside the gene matches: 5. The length of the CDR3 is 15 residues. The CDR3 is CASTLAGSSYNEQFF. The DNA for the CDR3 is TGTGCCAGCACTTTAGCGGGGAGCTCCTACAATGAGCAGTTCTTC.

This sequence joins TRBV7-9 and TRBJ2-1, with a tentative D call TRBD2 (6 bases). Germline V gives CDR1 SEHNR, CDR2 FQNEAQ (reference sequence). V was clipped by 5 bases and J by 4 bases, with 21 bases between them. This CDR3 has 17 residues. This chain's CDR3 is CASSGLRGRESYNEQFF. CDR3 nucleotides: TGTGCCAGCAGCGGCCTCCGGGGACGGGAGTCATACAATGAGCAGTTCTTC.

This clonotype was found a few times. The chain combines TRBV7-2 with TRBJ2-1; TRBD2 matches at 8 bases. Germline-derived CDR1 and CDR2 are SGHTA and FQGNSA. Losses at the gene ends were 1 base for V and 0 bases for J; bases not matched to a gene: 5. The CDR3 is 17 residues long. The CDR3 spells CASSLGAGESSYNEQFF. CDR3 in DNA: TGTGCCAGCAGCTTAGGAGCGGGGGAGAGCTCCTACAATGAGCAGTTCTTC.

This clonotype was found many times. The J gene is TRBJ1-2, the V gene TRBV11-2, with D unresolved. The CDR3 runs to 13 residues. The V gene's germline CDR1 is SGHAT and CDR2 FQNNGV. The V and J ends lost 5 bases and 3 bases respectively, with 10 bases between them. CDR3 in amino acids: CASSITEHYGYTF. The CDR3 DNA is TGTGCCAGCAGCATCACTGAGCACTATGGCTACACCTTC.

This clonotype has a handful of counts. The rearrangement links TRBV4-1 to TRBJ2-3; a possible D gene is TRBD2 (7 bases). Germline V lookup: CDR1 MGHRA, CDR2 YSYEKL. Between the trimmed V and J ends, which lost 5 bases and 6 bases, there was a span of 18 bases. CDR3 length: 15 residues. The CDR3 region has the DNA TGCGCCAGCAGCTCCCGACTAGCCCAGGGGGATACGCAGTATTTT. The encoded protein is CASSSRLAQGDTQYF.

This clonotype was detected a few times. The rearrangement joins TRBV9 to TRBJ1-2; no definite D call. Trimming cost V 4 bases and J 4 bases, with 11 bases left between them. CDR3 size: 13 residues. Germline values: CDR1 SGDLS, CDR2 YYNGEE. CDR3: CASSPRYGYGYTF. As DNA, the CDR3 is TGTGCCAGCAGCCCGAGGTATGGCTATGGCTACACCTTC.

The gene calls are TRBV20-1 and TRBJ2-3; TRBD2 matches 10 bases. The germline V gene has CDR1 DFQATT and CDR2 SNEGSKA (reference sequence). Trimming at V came to 0 bases and at J to 4 bases, leaving 4 bases not matched to a gene. The CDR3 is 15 amino acids. Written as DNA, the CDR3 is TGCAGTGCTAGAGAGCTAGCGGGGGCTGCAGATACGCAGTATTTT. Amino acid sequence: CSARELAGAADTQYF.

This clonotype has only a few counts. The rearrangement links TRBV6-6 to TRBJ1-2; TRBD1 aligns across 8 bases. CDR3 size: 17 residues. Germline V gives CDR1 MNHNY, CDR2 SVGAGI (reference sequence). J gave up 4 bases and V 6 bases, and 16 bases lay outside the gene matches. As DNA, the CDR3 is TGTGCCAGCAGCCCCGACAGGGGAATAGTTTTTAGCTATGGCTACACCTTC. Protein product: CASSPDRGIVFSYGYTF.

The chain recombines TRBV28 with TRBJ1-4; 11 positions agree with TRBD1. CDR1 MDHEN and CDR2 SYDVKM come from the germline V gene. The CDR3 consists of 17 residues. Trimming cost V 7 bases and J 3 bases; bases outside gene matches: 10. CDR3 sequence reads: CASTQDRGRIPNEKLFF. The CDR3 DNA reads as TGTGCCAGCACTCAGGACAGGGGGCGCATCCCTAATGAAAAACTGTTTTTT.

This clonotype showed up just a few times. The chain is built from TRBV28 and TRBJ2-7; 11 bases map to TRBD1. Per the germline V gene, CDR1 is MDHEN and CDR2 is SYDVKM. V lost 5 bases and J lost 4; bases outside the gene matches: 7. There are 15 residues in the CDR3. CDR3 DNA: TGTGCCAGCAGTCGGATGGGGACAGGGGGTTACGAGCAGTACTTC. Protein: CASSRMGTGGYEQYF.

A word on this clonotype: An end of the junction does not agree with germline; a read error may underlie this. The chain combines TRBV6-5 with TRBJ2-3, with 7 bases lining up with TRBD1. Looked up from germline, CDR1 is MNHEY and CDR2 is SVGAGI. The CDR3 extends over 14 amino acids. The CDR3, as DNA: TGTGCCAGCAGCCGGACAGGCCCCATAGATGCGCAGTATTTT. The encoded protein is CASSRTGPIDAQYF.

Comments on this clonotype: One base away lies a much larger clone, so this may be a sequencing read error. V gene TRBV20-1 combines with J gene TRBJ1-2; D might be TRBD1 (6 bases). This CDR3 has 17 amino acids. Germline-derived CDR1 and CDR2 are DFQATT and SNEGSKA (reference sequence). CDR3 DNA sequence: TGCAGTGCTAGAGATATAGGGGGAGAAAGGGGCGCCTATGGCTGCACCTTC. It encodes CSARDIGGERGAYGCTF.

The J gene is TRBJ2-7, the V gene TRBV6-5; D ambiguous. Germline CDR1 is MNHEY and CDR2 is SVGAGI. The CDR3 extends over 15 amino acids. The V and J ends lost 8 bases and 1 base respectively, with 18 bases between them. The CDR3 loop is CASGNGPANSYEQYF. CDR3 sequence (DNA): TGTGCCAGCGGCAATGGGCCGGCGAATTCCTACGAGCAGTACTTC.

The rearrangement uses TRBV20-1 and TRBJ1-3, with D perhaps TRBD1 (5 bases). V lost 4 bases and J 1 base, leaving 8 bases between the germline ends. From germline, CDR1 is DFQATT and CDR2 SNEGSKA (reference sequence). There are 13 residues in the CDR3. The CDR3 coding sequence is TGCAGTGCTAAGGAGGGGTCTGGAAACACCATATATTTT. Residues: CSAKEGSGNTIYF.

This clonotype was seen a few times. The chain's CDR3 is CASSTARDEQFF. As DNA, the CDR3 is TGTGCCAGCAGCACCGCTAGGGATGAGCAGTTCTTC. The chain carries TRBV7-9 and TRBJ2-1; no clear D. The germline gives CDR1 SEHNR, CDR2 FQNEAQ (reference sequence). V was pared by 5 bases and J by 8 bases, with 10 bases between. The CDR3 runs to 12 residues.

This clonotype was observed many times. This chain connects TRBV10-3 to TRBJ2-5; 12 positions agree with TRBD1. Trimming at V came to 4 bases and at J to 3 bases, leaving 3 bases not matched to a gene. Germline assignment: CDR1 ENHRY and CDR2 SYGVKD. This CDR3 is 15 amino acids long. CDR3 protein: CAISVGTGGKETQYF. The CDR3 DNA reads as TGTGCCATCAGTGTTGGGACAGGGGGCAAAGAGACCCAGTACTTC.

This rearrangement joins TRBV5-1 to TRBJ2-1; 10 bases line up with TRBD2. Germline V gene lookup returns CDR1 SGHRS and CDR2 YFSETQ. The CDR3 consists of 14 residues. V was clipped by 0 bases and J by 10 bases; unmatched bases: 4. This chain's CDR3 is CASSLASGGREQFF. The CDR3 DNA follows: TGCGCCAGCAGCTTGGCTAGCGGGGGTAGGGAGCAGTTCTTC.

CDR3 DNA: TGTGCCAGCAGGCTGAATGAAAAACTGTTTTTT. This gives the protein CASRLNEKLFF. The chain employs TRBV7-2 and TRBJ1-4; D is unclear. The V end was cut by 6 bases, the J end by 5 bases, with 4 bases between. The CDR3 is 11 residues long. CDR1 is SGHTA and CDR2 is FQGNSA in the germline V gene.

This clonotype was seen repeatedly, ten times or more. V and J are TRBV20-1 and TRBJ2-3; D is unclear. Trimming cost V 6 bases and J 4 bases, with 20 bases left between them. Germline values: CDR1 DFQATT, CDR2 SNEGSKA (reference sequence). The length of the CDR3 is 15 residues. As DNA, the CDR3 is TGCAGTGCCGTCGACCCTAGTAGTAGGGCAGATACGCAGTATTTT. This codes for CSAVDPSSRADTQYF.

There are many counts of this clonotype. The chain links TRBV7-9 to TRBJ2-5; TRBD2 might be the D (6 bases). The V end was cut by 4 bases, the J end by 5 bases, with 14 bases between. The CDR3 totals 14 residues. The germline CDR1 and CDR2 sequences are SEHNR and FQNEAQ (reference sequence). The CDR3: CASSSTRRTETQYF. CDR3 sequence (DNA): TGTGCCAGCAGCTCGACTAGACGCACTGAGACCCAGTACTTC.

This clonotype was seen more than once but under ten times. The chain links TRBV9 to TRBJ2-5, with 8 bases matching TRBD1. The CDR3 contains 15 residues. V lost 0 bases and J lost 4; bases outside the gene matches: 5. Per germline, CDR1 SGDLS and CDR2 YYNGEE. The CDR3 sequence is CASSVAGTGGETQYF. In DNA, the CDR3 is TGTGCCAGCAGCGTAGCGGGGACAGGTGGAGAGACCCAGTACTTC. The variable domain in full, with the rest retrieved from reference TRBV9 and TRBJ2-5, is DSGVTQTPKHLITATGQRVTLRCSPRSGDLSVYWYQQSLDQGLQFLIQYYNGEERAKGNILERFSAQQFPDLHSELNLSSLELGDSALYFCASSVAGTGGETQYFGPGTRLLVL.

V and J are TRBV4-1 and TRBJ1-1; D gene uncertain. The CDR3 runs 14 residues. Germline CDR1 reads MGHRA; CDR2 reads YSYEKL. V was trimmed by 7 bases and J by 5 bases, leaving 17 bases between them. CDR3 DNA sequence: TGCGCCAGCAACCCACGGCCAAGGAGAACTGAAGCTTTCTTT. Protein sequence: CASNPRPRRTEAFF.

This clonotype was seen a handful of times. A much larger clone is a single base away; this may be a read error. The gene calls are TRBV7-2 and TRBJ2-7; 7 bases are shared with TRBD2. V lost 3 bases to trimming and J lost 2 bases; unmatched junction nucleotides: 7. The CDR3 is made up of 15 amino acids. Looked up from germline, CDR1 is SGHTA and CDR2 is FQGNSA. The CDR3 is CASSFGWRGTYEQYF. The DNA for the CDR3 is TGTGCCAGCAGCTTTGGCTGGCGGGGGACCTACGAGCAGTACTTC.

The rearrangement joins TRBV20-1 to TRBJ2-1; 10 bases are a match to TRBD2. This CDR3 region has 15 residues. V lost 0 bases to trimming and J lost 5 bases; unmatched junction nucleotides: 4. Germline values: CDR1 DFQATT, CDR2 SNEGSKA (reference sequence). The CDR3 here is CSAREGAGGNNEQFF. The CDR3 DNA sequence: TGCAGTGCTAGAGAAGGAGCGGGGGGGAACAATGAGCAGTTCTTC.